What follows are 27 T cell receptor beta chains derived from one specimen sequenced in a study of blood T cell repertoires in COVID-19. Profiled with immunoSEQ multiplex PCR; TCRdb holds only in-frame clones, not every one. The profile shows roughly 85,000 clones, roughly 80% of them singletons. Sequencing was done on a sample of peripheral blood. The receptor source for this set is a human donor in a cohort sampled during active COVID-19.

The rearrangement links TRBV30 to TRBJ2-1; D is unclear. Germline values: CDR1 GTSNPN, CDR2 SVGIG (reference sequence). Between the trimmed V and J ends, which lost 1 base and 4 bases, there was a span of 11 bases. The CDR3 is made up of 14 amino acids. CDR3 loop: CAWSDGQRYNEQFF. The CDR3 DNA follows: TGTGCCTGGAGTGACGGCCAGAGGTACAATGAGCAGTTCTTC.

The chain carries TRBV19 and TRBJ2-3, with TRBD2 matching 16 bases. Germline lookup yields CDR1 LNHDA and CDR2 SQIVND (reference sequence). This CDR3 comprises 20 residues. J lost 4 bases, V lost 6 bases, and 16 bases had no gene match. CDR3 residues: CASSRGSPGLAGGLADTQYF. The CDR3 nucleotides read TGTGCCAGTAGCAGGGGGTCGCCGGGACTAGCGGGAGGGCTTGCAGATACGCAGTATTTT.

This sequence joins TRBV2 and TRBJ1-6; the D gene is possibly TRBD1 (5 bases). Germline V lookup: CDR1 SNHLY, CDR2 FYNNEI. V was clipped by 6 bases and J by 9 bases, with 9 bases between them. This CDR3 comprises 12 residues. In DNA form, the CDR3 reads TGTGCCAGCAGCGCAGGGTTTTCACCCCTCCACTTT. It translates to CASSAGFSPLHF. Full variable domain (missing parts from reference TRBV2 and TRBJ1-6): EPEVTQTPSHQVTQMGQEVILRCVPISNHLYFYWYRQILGQKVEFLVSFYNNEISEKSEIFDDQFSVERPDGSNFTLKIRSTKLEDSAMYFCASSAGFSPLHFGNGTRLTVT.

CDR3 in DNA: TGTGCCAGCAAGGGGGACAGGGACTACGAGCAGTACTTC. The encoded protein is CASKGDRDYEQYF. The chain combines TRBV2 with TRBJ2-7; TRBD1 agrees at 9 bases. CDR1 SNHLY and CDR2 FYNNEI come from the germline V gene. The length of the CDR3 is 13 residues. V lost 7 bases, J lost 3 bases, and 4 bases stayed unmatched.

J is TRBJ2-5 and V is TRBV11-3; the match to TRBD2 covers 8 bases. Germline CDR1 SGHNT, CDR2 YENEEA. Trimming removed 5 bases from V and 4 bases from J; junction bases left unmatched: 18. CDR3 length: 18 residues. CDR3 sequence (DNA): TGTGCCAGCAGCAAAAACACGCTGGCGGGGGGTTTAGGAGAGACCCAGTACTTC. This encodes CASSKNTLAGGLGETQYF.

This chain joins TRBV10-3 and TRBJ1-2; D ambiguous. This CDR3 contains 13 residues. Per germline, CDR1 ENHRY and CDR2 SYGVKD. The V end lost 6 bases, the J end lost 8 bases, and 16 bases lay between the germline ends. CDR3 sequence (DNA): TGTGCCATCAGCTTTGACGGGAACTGGGGCTACACCTTC. Residues: CAISFDGNWGYTF.

The chain has TRBV6-5 and TRBJ2-1, with D possibly matching TRBD2 (6 bases). V was trimmed by 4 bases and J by 10 bases, leaving 23 bases between them. The CDR3 runs to 16 residues. Germline CDR1 and CDR2: MNHEY and SVGAGI. Here the CDR3 DNA reads TGTGCCAGCAGTTCTATCGCGGGACCAACCTTCGGGGAGCAGTTCTTC. Its protein is CASSSIAGPTFGEQFF.

The chain couples TRBV6-1 to TRBJ1-2; 7 positions agree with TRBD1. Germline V CDR1 and CDR2: MNHNS, SASEGT. The CDR3 is 16 amino acids. Germline trimming cut 3 bases from V and 3 bases from J; bases unmatched to any gene: 10. CDR3 residues: CASSDLWTGSDYGYTF. CDR3 DNA: TGTGCCAGCAGTGACCTATGGACAGGTAGTGACTATGGCTACACCTTC.

This sequence joins TRBV9 and TRBJ2-1; 7 nucleotides align to TRBD2. The CDR3 runs 14 residues. V was pared by 3 bases and J by 8 bases, with 8 bases of the junction left unmatched. Germline V gives CDR1 SGDLS, CDR2 YYNGEE. The CDR3 reads CASSASGTPDEQFF. The CDR3 DNA reads as TGTGCCAGCAGCGCCAGCGGGACCCCCGATGAGCAGTTCTTC.

The V and J genes are TRBV19 and TRBJ2-7; TRBD1 matches 7 bases. Unmatched junction bases numbered 9, after V lost 6 bases and J lost 1 base. The CDR3 sequence is 15 residues long. CDR1 is LNHDA and CDR2 is SQIVND in the germline V gene (reference sequence). The CDR3 DNA follows: TGTGCCAGTAGCCCGGCCAGGACAGGTTCCTACGAGCAGTACTTC. The encoded protein is CASSPARTGSYEQYF. Supplemented by reference TRBV19 and TRBJ2-7, the full variable domain reads DGGITQSPKYLFRKEGQNVTLSCEQNLNHDAMYWYRQDPGQGLRLIYYSQIVNDFQKGDIAEGYSVSREKKESFPLTVTSAQKNPTAFYLCASSPARTGSYEQYFGPGTRLTVT.

The chain links TRBV18 to TRBJ1-4, with no clear D. V lost 4 bases and J 6 bases, leaving 9 bases between the germline ends. The CDR3 spans 13 residues. Germline values: CDR1 KGHSH, CDR2 LQKENI. DNA of the CDR3: TGTGCCAGCTCACGAGGGCTTGATGAAAAACTGTTTTTT. Translation gives CASSRGLDEKLFF.

This sequence joins TRBV9 and TRBJ2-7; possible D gene TRBD2, 7 bases. The CDR3 loop spans 15 amino acids. V shed 4 bases and J shed 6 bases, with 20 bases lying between them. Germline V gene data show CDR1 as SGDLS and CDR2 as YYNGEE. The CDR3, as DNA: TGTGCCAGCAGCAGAGGGTGGGGGGGCGCAGGCGAGCAGTACTTC. It translates to CASSRGWGGAGEQYF.

The rearrangement uses TRBV19 and TRBJ1-2, with D possibly being TRBD1 (6 bases). In germline, CDR1 is LNHDA, CDR2 SQIVND (reference sequence). The CDR3 has 11 residues. V was pared by 5 bases and J by 10 bases, with 11 bases between. The CDR3 region has the DNA TGTGCCAGTAGTTCGGACAGCCCCTACACCTTC. It translates to CASSSDSPYTF.

This clone was observed a handful of times. The chain uses TRBV5-1 and TRBJ1-1; TRBD1 might be the D (6 bases). Trimming removed 4 bases from V and 3 bases from J, with 10 bases in between. Germline V gene lookup returns CDR1 SGHRS and CDR2 YFSETQ. The CDR3 length is 13 residues. The CDR3 DNA reads as TGCGCCAGCAGCGAGCAGGGGCACACTGAAGCTTTCTTT. Translation: CASSEQGHTEAFF.

This clone has a single count. The chain links TRBV7-3 to TRBJ1-6; 9 nucleotides align to TRBD1. V was clipped by 2 bases and J by 9 bases; unmatched bases: 2. CDR1 SGHTA and CDR2 FQGTGA come from the germline V gene. The CDR3 covers 14 residues. Here the CDR3 DNA reads TGTGCCAGCAGCTTAGACAGGGGGAGTTCACCCCTCCACTTT. Amino acid sequence: CASSLDRGSSPLHF.

The chain links TRBV2 to TRBJ2-7; 8 bases match TRBD1. V lost 5 bases and J lost 9; bases outside the gene matches: 6. This CDR3 has 12 residues. Germline CDR1 reads SNHLY; CDR2 reads FYNNEI. The CDR3 loop reads CASSSRGQGQYF. The CDR3 DNA is TGTGCCAGCAGTTCGCGAGGACAGGGGCAGTACTTC.

The chain carries TRBV30 and TRBJ1-4; 7 bases are shared with TRBD1. Germline-derived CDR1 and CDR2 are GTSNPN and SVGIG (reference sequence). This CDR3 is built from 17 residues. J gave up 4 bases and V 2 bases, and 13 bases lay outside the gene matches. CDR3 DNA sequence: TGTGCCTGGAGTACAACCTTTGGACAGGTCAATAATGAAAAACTGTTTTTT. Encoded protein: CAWSTTFGQVNNEKLFF.

V gene TRBV7-2 combines with J gene TRBJ1-6; no firm D call. There are 13 residues in the CDR3. With 3 bases removed from V and 6 bases from J, the gap between germline ends came to 6 bases. Germline values: CDR1 SGHTA, CDR2 FQGNSA. The CDR3 loop is CASSLSVNSPLHF. The CDR3 DNA reads as TGTGCCAGCAGCTTGTCGGTTAATTCACCCCTCCACTTT.

This clone was found once. This rearrangement joins TRBV27 to TRBJ2-5, with D perhaps TRBD2 (5 bases). Trimming took 5 bases from V and 3 from J, leaving 19 bases between them. CDR3 length: 16 residues. CDR1 and CDR2 from the germline V gene are MNHEY and SMNVEV (reference sequence). The CDR3 loop is CASSADNLKRKETQYF. CDR3 nucleotide sequence: TGTGCCAGCAGTGCCGACAATTTAAAGCGGAAAGAGACCCAGTACTTC.

This clone was observed a handful of times. This chain uses TRBV7-9 with TRBJ2-7; 8 bases agree with TRBD1. Germline CDR1 SEHNR, CDR2 FQNEAQ (reference sequence). V was clipped by 5 bases and J by 5 bases; unmatched bases: 5. The CDR3 has 13 residues. DNA for the CDR3: TGTGCCAGCAGCACCCAGGGGGCCCACGAGCAGTACTTC. Residues: CASSTQGAHEQYF.

This clone is a singleton in its sample. This chain joins TRBV7-9 and TRBJ1-5; tentative D call: TRBD1 (5 bases). CDR3 length: 17 amino acids. Germline V gives CDR1 SEHNR, CDR2 FQNEAQ (reference sequence). Trimming removed 2 bases at V and 0 bases at J, with 14 bases between. CDR3: CASSLLYRTSSNQPQHF. CDR3 sequence (DNA): TGTGCCAGCAGCTTATTATACAGGACCAGTAGCAATCAGCCCCAGCATTTT.

The V gene is TRBV11-3, the J gene TRBJ1-1, with TRBD1 identical over 10 bases. The CDR3 runs 15 residues. Germline V gives CDR1 SGHNT, CDR2 YENEEA. V shed 5 bases and J 3 bases; nucleotides not matched to a gene: 6. CDR3 sequence reads: CASSPWDRGDTEAFF. DNA of the CDR3: TGTGCCAGCAGCCCCTGGGACAGGGGTGACACTGAAGCTTTCTTT.

This chain joins TRBV18 and TRBJ1-2; 9 nucleotides agree with TRBD1. The germline V gene encodes CDR1 KGHSH and CDR2 LQKENI. This CDR3 is built from 14 residues. J was trimmed by 4 bases and V by 2 bases; bases with no gene match: 2. The CDR3 DNA sequence: TGTGCCAGCTCACCATTGGACAGGGGCTATGGCTACACCTTC. Its translation is CASSPLDRGYGYTF. Combining the CDR3 with reference TRBV18 and TRBJ1-2 gives the whole variable domain NAGVMQNPRHLVRRRGQEARLRCSPMKGHSHVYWYRQLPEEGLKFMVYLQKENIIDESGMPKERFSAEFPKEGPSILRIQQVVRGDSAAYFCASSPLDRGYGYTFGSGTRLTVV.

This clone was detected only a few times. The chain recombines TRBV6-1 with TRBJ1-3; 7 bases align to TRBD1. The trim removed 3 bases at V and 16 bases at J, leaving 9 bases unmatched. CDR1 and CDR2 (germline): MNHNS, SASEGT. The CDR3 length is 12 residues. In nucleotides, the CDR3 is TGTGCCAGCAGTGACATACTCGGACAGGAGTATTTT. Amino acid sequence: CASSDILGQEYF.

This clone was seen only once. J is TRBJ1-3 and V is TRBV11-2, with a possible D match to TRBD1 (5 bases). Germline V gives CDR1 SGHAT, CDR2 FQNNGV. V was trimmed by 6 bases and J by 1 base, leaving 10 bases between them. There are 14 residues in the CDR3. The CDR3 DNA sequence: TGTGCCAGCAGACTCACAGGTTCTGGAAACACCATATATTTT. Its translation is CASRLTGSGNTIYF.

This clone was picked up one time. V and J are TRBV12-3 or TRBV12-4 and TRBJ2-6, with D unresolved. Trimming shortened V by 5 bases and J by 3 bases, and 5 bases separated the two germline ends. This CDR3 spans 13 amino acids. The CDR3 DNA follows: TGTGCCAGCAGTCCTAATGGGGCCAACGTCCTGACTTTC. It yields the protein CASSPNGANVLTF.

CDR3 sequence (DNA): TGTGCCAGCCGCGTCGGAGGGGGCCCCATCAACTCTGGAAACACCATATATTTT. Its translation: CASRVGGGPINSGNTIYF. This chain joins TRBV28 and TRBJ1-3; 7 nucleotides match TRBD1. The CDR3 has 18 residues. In germline, CDR1 is MDHEN, CDR2 SYDVKM. V was clipped by 8 bases and J by 0 bases; unmatched bases: 16.